The next 30 T cell receptor beta chains were all read from a single sample in a study of Ad26.COV2.S vaccination and SARS-CoV-2 variants. Using immunoSEQ multiplex PCR, the repertoire was profiled, and TCRdb retains in-frame clones only, with some absent. Of more than 300,000 clones listed, around four fifths are singletons. Treatment here: roughly 18 received Ad26.COV2.S at low or high dose, single or two shots; about 5 received placebo; per-sample allocation not given. Following the first vaccine or placebo injection, samples were taken on day 63. Material: peripheral blood, obtained in a trial of Ad26.COV2.S vaccine versus placebo. These receptors were taken from a person between 18 and 65 years old who received the Ad26.COV2.S COVID-19 vaccine or a placebo.

This clone was detected ten times or more. The V and J genes are TRBV6-5 and TRBJ2-7; TRBD2 agrees at 8 bases. The CDR3 has 16 residues. V shed 0 bases and J 6 bases; nucleotides not matched to a gene: 10. Germline V lookup: CDR1 MNHEY, CDR2 SVGAGI. The CDR3 DNA sequence: TGTGCCAGCAGTTACTCTGCGCGGGGGGTCCCCTCCGAGCAGTACTTC. The encoded protein is CASSYSARGVPSEQYF.

This chain joins TRBV5-1 and TRBJ2-5, with 13 nucleotides matching TRBD2. V was pared by 4 bases and J by 5 bases, with 11 bases of the junction left unmatched. Germline lookup yields CDR1 SGHRS and CDR2 YFSETQ. The CDR3 is 17 amino acids. The CDR3 region is CASSPGTSGASAETQYF. CDR3 DNA sequence: TGCGCCAGCAGCCCCGGGACTAGCGGGGCTAGTGCGGAGACCCAGTACTTC.

This rearrangement joins TRBV13 to TRBJ2-7; 11 bases fit TRBD1. The CDR3 extends over 19 amino acids. From germline, CDR1 is PRHDT and CDR2 FYEKMQ (reference sequence). Trimming at V came to 5 bases and at J to 4 bases, leaving 19 bases not matched to a gene. The CDR3, as DNA: TGTGCCAGCAGCAGGGACAGGGGGTCTCCTGGGACCCGGAGGTACGAGCAGTACTTC. Its translation: CASSRDRGSPGTRRYEQYF.

The chain combines TRBV28 with TRBJ1-2; the D is unclear. Between the trimmed V and J ends, which lost 6 bases and 5 bases, there was a span of 10 bases. Germline-derived CDR1 and CDR2 are MDHEN and SYDVKM. This CDR3 has 12 amino acids. The CDR3 region has the DNA TGTGCCAGCAGCTCATCCTGGTATGGCTACACCTTC. This codes for CASSSSWYGYTF.

V and J are TRBV7-9 and TRBJ1-1; D is unresolved. CDR1 SEHNR and CDR2 FQNEAQ come from the germline V gene (reference sequence). Trimming shortened V by 5 bases and J by 3 bases, and 7 bases separated the two germline ends. The CDR3 spans 12 residues. The CDR3 sequence is CASSQIYTEAFF. The CDR3 coding sequence is TGTGCCAGCAGCCAGATTTACACTGAAGCTTTCTTT.

This clone was found a few times. The chain has TRBV28 and TRBJ2-7, with D tentatively TRBD2 (6 bases). Trimming removed 4 bases at V and 1 base at J, with 11 bases between. Germline-derived CDR1 and CDR2 are MDHEN and SYDVKM. CDR3 length equals 14 residues. CDR3 sequence reads: CASSYGTSSYEQYF. The CDR3 nucleotides read TGTGCCAGCAGTTACGGGACTTCTTCCTACGAGCAGTACTTC.

V and J are TRBV28 and TRBJ2-1; 9 nucleotides agree with TRBD1. Germline CDR1 reads MDHEN; CDR2 reads SYDVKM. The CDR3 is made up of 16 amino acids. V gave up 5 bases and J gave up 5 bases; unmatched junction bases: 10. The CDR3 is CASSAPGGTGNNEQFF. CDR3 bases: TGTGCCAGCAGTGCTCCAGGCGGGACAGGGAACAATGAGCAGTTCTTC.

The chain carries TRBV24-1 and TRBJ2-1; a possible D gene is TRBD1 (6 bases). This CDR3 has 17 amino acids. V was shortened by 4 bases and J by 5 bases, with 20 bases between the two germline ends. The germline CDR1 and CDR2 sequences are KGHDR and SFDVKD. The CDR3 DNA reads TGTGCCACCAGTGAAGATCAAAAAGGGGGAGTCCACAATGAGCAGTTCTTC. It yields the protein CATSEDQKGGVHNEQFF.

This clone was seen a single time. This sequence joins TRBV28 and TRBJ1-2; TRBD1 matches at 8 bases. The germline V gene has CDR1 MDHEN and CDR2 SYDVKM. With V trimmed by 8 bases and J by 1 base, 6 bases remained unmatched. The CDR3 extends over 14 amino acids. The CDR3, as DNA: TGTGCCAGCGCCGGGACAGGATATAACTATGGCTACACCTTC. It encodes CASAGTGYNYGYTF.

The rearrangement links TRBV6-5 to TRBJ1-2; the D gene is possibly TRBD1 (5 bases). The V gene lost 2 bases and the J gene lost 3 bases, with 10 bases spanning the gap. The CDR3 length is 14 residues. The germline CDR1 and CDR2 sequences are MNHEY and SVGAGI. CDR3 bases: TGTGCCAGCAGTTACGGGATGGGGGACTATGGCTACACCTTC. This sequence encodes CASSYGMGDYGYTF.

The V gene is TRBV9, the J gene TRBJ2-7; 9 nucleotides agree with TRBD2. After removal of 0 bases from V and 5 bases from J, the junction contained 9 bases not matched to a gene. Germline V gene sequence: CDR1 SGDLS, CDR2 YYNGEE. The CDR3 sequence is 16 residues long. CDR3 nucleotide sequence: TGTGCCAGCAGCGTAGGGCTAGCGGGAAGCGGCAACGAGCAGTACTTC. Translating it yields CASSVGLAGSGNEQYF.

The chain has TRBV5-1 and TRBJ1-2; 7 bases agree with TRBD1. The CDR3 consists of 15 residues. The V and J ends lost 0 bases and 4 bases, in that order; junction bases with no gene match: 6. The germline CDR1 and CDR2 sequences are SGHRS and YFSETQ. CDR3 protein: CASSLGLQGSYGYTF. Here the CDR3 DNA reads TGCGCCAGCAGCTTGGGACTACAGGGGAGCTATGGCTACACCTTC. Complete variable domain (other parts from reference TRBV5-1 and TRBJ1-2): KAGVTQTPRYLIKTRGQQVTLSCSPISGHRSVSWYQQTPGQGLQFLFEYFSETQRNKGNFPGRFSGRQFSNSRSEMNVSTLELGDSALYLCASSLGLQGSYGYTFGSGTRLTVV.

This rearrangement joins TRBV6-5 to TRBJ2-1; the match to TRBD1 covers 8 bases. This CDR3 region has 14 residues. Germline values: CDR1 MNHEY, CDR2 SVGAGI. Trimming removed 6 bases from V and 9 bases from J; junction bases left unmatched: 10. The CDR3 nucleotides read TGTGCCAGCAGCTTGACAGGGGAGGTTAGTGAGCAGTTCTTC. Its protein product is CASSLTGEVSEQFF.

The V call is TRBV28, the J call TRBJ1-5, with TRBD1 identical over 7 bases. Germline-derived CDR1 and CDR2 are MDHEN and SYDVKM. The V segment lost 7 bases and the J segment 2 bases; nucleotides outside the gene matches: 2. The CDR3 is 13 residues long. CDR3: CASNTGGNQPQHF. In nucleotides, the CDR3 is TGTGCCAGCAATACAGGGGGCAATCAGCCCCAGCATTTT.

The chain couples TRBV19 to TRBJ2-7; D might be TRBD2 (6 bases). This CDR3 contains 13 residues. Germline V gene data show CDR1 as LNHDA and CDR2 as SQIVND (reference sequence). Trimming left V 4 bases short and J 0 bases short, with 7 bases between. In nucleotides, the CDR3 is TGTGCCAGTAGTAGGGACTTCTCCTACGAGCAGTACTTC. As protein: CASSRDFSYEQYF.

The V call is TRBV21-1, the J call TRBJ2-5; the DNA was not used to check the table's D call, TRBD2. TRBV21-1 corresponds to a pseudogene. The CDR3 contains 16 residues. The CDR3 loop is CASSKGTSGDQETQYF. The CDR3 DNA is TGTGCCAGCAGCAAAGGGACTAGCGGGGACCAAGAGACCCAGTACTTC.

The rearrangement uses TRBV5-1 and TRBJ2-1, with D possibly being TRBD1 (6 bases). Germline V gene sequence: CDR1 SGHRS, CDR2 YFSETQ. This CDR3 spans 13 amino acids. Trimming took off 4 bases at V and 5 bases at J, with 10 bases between the two ends. The CDR3 bases are TGCGCCAGCAGCGAACAGGGAAACAATGAGCAGTTCTTC. Amino acids: CASSEQGNNEQFF.

The CDR3 reads CASSSRTTPDTQYF. The CDR3, as DNA: TGTGCCAGCAGCTCCCGGACGACCCCGGATACGCAGTATTTT. The V gene is TRBV7-3, the J gene TRBJ2-3; D not certain. With 4 bases removed from V and 6 bases from J, the gap between germline ends came to 14 bases. The length of the CDR3 is 14 residues. Per germline, CDR1 SGHTA and CDR2 FQGTGA.

This rearrangement joins TRBV7-6 to TRBJ2-2, with a tentative D call TRBD2 (5 bases). Trimming cost V 1 base and J 6 bases, with 21 bases left between them. Germline V gives CDR1 SGHVS, CDR2 FNYEAQ. The CDR3 runs 18 residues. CDR3 region: CASSLVWRGQSASGELFF. DNA of the CDR3: TGTGCCAGCAGCTTAGTCTGGCGCGGGCAGAGCGCGTCCGGGGAGCTGTTTTTT.

V usage is TRBV6-6 and J usage is TRBJ1-4, with TRBD1 matching 8 bases. Germline V gene lookup returns CDR1 MNHNY and CDR2 SVGAGI (reference sequence). Unmatched junction bases numbered 7, after V lost 5 bases and J lost 5 bases. This CDR3 contains 15 residues. The CDR3 DNA reads TGTGCCAGCAGTGGTGACAGGGGTGGAAATGAAAAACTGTTTTTT. It codes for CASSGDRGGNEKLFF.

This clone was seen just once. The V and J genes are TRBV13 and TRBJ2-7; tentatively, D is TRBD1 or TRBD2 (5 bases each). Between the trimmed V and J ends, which lost 0 bases and 7 bases, there was a span of 16 bases. CDR1 PRHDT and CDR2 FYEKMQ come from the germline V gene (reference sequence). The CDR3 totals 15 residues. CDR3 loop: CASSLGSWGSGEQYF. CDR3 nucleotide sequence: TGTGCCAGCAGCTTAGGATCTTGGGGGTCAGGGGAGCAGTACTTC.

The chain recombines TRBV11-3 with TRBJ1-1; D is uncertain. CDR3 size: 15 residues. Germline V gene lookup returns CDR1 SGHNT and CDR2 YENEEA. V lost 5 bases to trimming and J lost 2 bases, with 15 bases between them. The CDR3 sequence: CASSNQAGANTEAFF. DNA for the CDR3: TGTGCCAGCAGCAACCAGGCAGGAGCTAACACTGAAGCTTTCTTT.

This chain joins TRBV6-5 and TRBJ1-1; TRBD1 is a possible D gene (5 bases). V gave up 7 bases and J gave up 1 base, with 16 bases separating them. CDR3 size: 15 residues. Germline-derived CDR1 and CDR2 are MNHEY and SVGAGI. CDR3 region: CASNQGGGRNTEAFF. The CDR3 region has the DNA TGTGCCAGCAACCAAGGTGGGGGTAGGAACACTGAAGCTTTCTTT.

This clone came up a few times. The chain links TRBV21-1 to TRBJ1-3. TRBV21-1 is deemed a pseudogene. The CDR3 is 16 residues long. For the CDR3, the DNA is TGTGCCAGCAGCAGACCTGACCGGGATCCTGGAAACACCATATATTTT. It encodes CASSRPDRDPGNTIYF.

V usage is TRBV28 and J usage is TRBJ1-2; D possibly corresponds to TRBD1 (5 bases). The CDR3 consists of 15 residues. Germline-derived CDR1 and CDR2 are MDHEN and SYDVKM. The V end was cut by 5 bases, the J end by 8 bases, with 21 bases between. For the CDR3, the DNA is TGTGCCAGCAGTCCCTGGACACAGGATCGGGGGGGCTACACCTTC. As protein: CASSPWTQDRGGYTF.

On this clone itself: The same CDR3 also results from other DNA sequences found in this sample. The V and J genes are TRBV28 and TRBJ1-2; tentative D call: TRBD1 (6 bases). The V end lost 4 bases, the J end lost 8 bases, and 11 bases lay between the germline ends. Germline V lookup: CDR1 MDHEN, CDR2 SYDVKM. CDR3 length equals 12 residues. DNA for the CDR3: TGTGCCAGCAGTTCCAACAGGGTCGGCTACACCTTC. It is translated as CASSSNRVGYTF.

The gene calls are TRBV5-6 and TRBJ1-4; TRBD1 matches at 10 bases. The CDR3 runs to 15 residues. CDR1 is SGHDT, CDR2 YYEEEE, per germline. J was trimmed by 4 bases and V by 4 bases; bases with no gene match: 4. CDR3 amino acids: CASSGGQGVNEKLFF. In nucleotides, the CDR3 is TGTGCCAGCAGCGGCGGACAGGGGGTTAATGAAAAACTGTTTTTT.

The chain uses TRBV25-1 and TRBJ1-2, with 9 positions matching TRBD1. CDR1 is MGHDK and CDR2 is SYGVNS in the germline V gene. The V and J ends lost 4 bases and 3 bases, in that order; junction bases with no gene match: 3. The CDR3 runs 14 residues. CDR3 coding DNA: TGTGCCAGCAGTGGGGACAGGGATTACTATGGCTACACCTTC. Its protein product is CASSGDRDYYGYTF.

J is TRBJ2-5 and V is TRBV5-6; 7 positions agree with TRBD1. Germline values: CDR1 SGHDT, CDR2 YYEEEE. This CDR3 has 17 residues. V shed 4 bases, J shed 4 bases, and the junction held 16 bases outside the gene matches. CDR3 nucleotides: TGTGCCAGCAGCCCCGCTGAATGGCTTACAGGGGTAGAGACCCAGTACTTC. As protein: CASSPAEWLTGVETQYF.

The gene calls are TRBV5-1 and TRBJ1-1; weak D call: TRBD1 (5 bases). This CDR3 spans 17 amino acids. The V and J ends lost 3 bases and 0 bases respectively, with 18 bases between them. Germline-derived CDR1 and CDR2 are SGHRS and YFSETQ. This CDR3 reads CASSSTATLRMNTEAFF. CDR3 sequence (DNA): TGCGCCAGCAGCTCGACAGCTACACTAAGAATGAACACTGAAGCTTTCTTT.